The T cell receptor beta chain described here comes from a study of naive and memory T cell subsets. This clonotype has more than one count but fewer than ten. An equimolar mix of two oligonucleotides served as the beta constant-region primer for TRBC1 and TRBC2. TCRdb fed the UMI-ligation and nested PCR reads into MiXCR, producing one record per CDR3 protein. Of about 150,000 distinct CDR3 sequences listed, over 15% are singletons. Looked up from germline, CDR1 is MGHDK and CDR2 is SYGVNS. V lost 6 bases to trimming and J lost 12 bases; unmatched junction nucleotides: 8. The CDR3 length is 13 residues.

The chain is built from TRBV25-1 and TRBJ2-1; 10 positions agree with TRBD1. The sequenced material came from naive CD4+ T cells from blood. This receptor was taken from a human donor in good health. The chain's CDR3 is CASRETGGGAQFF. The CDR3 nucleotides are TGTGCCAGCAGAGAGACAGGGGGCGGAGCGCAGTTCTTC. The full variable domain, rest sourced from reference TRBV25-1 and TRBJ2-1, is EADIYQTPRYLVIGTGKKITLECSQTMGHDKMYWYQQDPGMELHLIHYSYGVNSTEKGDLSSESTVSRIRTEHFPLTLESARPSHTSQYLCASRETGGGAQFFGPGTRLTVL.